Listed below are T cell receptor beta chains from one sample, sequenced in a study of shared clonotypes between healthy human individuals. Sequencing was performed with immunoSEQ multiplex PCR; in TCRdb, only in-frame clones are kept and a portion is missing. In the table there are about 2.1 million clones, around 95% of which are singletons. The sequenced sample consisted of naive CD8+ T cells from PBMCs. The receptors were gathered from a man younger than 35 in good health. Some clones in this sample may be carry-over from other donors' samples. Each CDR3 is given with its conserved first and last residue. A D gene is named only where the DNA matches it firmly. Clone sizes are given selectively: once, few, many, or a class where the clone is expanded.

abundance	v_gene	j_gene	d_gene	CDR3nt	CDR3aa
.	TRBV11-2	TRBJ2-1	.	TGTGCCAGCAGCTCTTACAGTCAGAGCTCCTACAATGAGCAGTTCTTC	CASSSYSQSSYNEQFF
.	TRBV19	TRBJ1-2	TRBD1	TGTGCCAGTAGTGGGGACAGGGATGGCTACACCTTC	CASSGDRDGYTF
.	TRBV6-1	TRBJ2-2	.	TGTGCCAGCAGTGAAGGCCGACCCACCGGGGAGCTGTTTTTT	CASSEGRPTGELFF
.	TRBV4-1	TRBJ2-1	TRBD2	TGCGCCAGCAGCCAAGACAGCGGGAGGATGGGGGCTGAGCAGTTCTTC	CASSQDSGRMGAEQFF
.	TRBV4-1	TRBJ2-7	TRBD2	TGCGCCAGCAGCCAAGACCATCGGGAGGGCCAGGTGCAGTACTTC	CASSQDHREGQVQYF
.	TRBV9	TRBJ1-2	.	TGTGCCAGCAGCGTTGGTGCAGGCCCCGCCTATGGCTACACCTTC	CASSVGAGPAYGYTF
once	TRBV27	TRBJ2-7	.	TGTGCCAGCAGTTTATCGGCGTTCACCTACGAGCAGTACTTC	CASSLSAFTYEQYF
.	TRBV4-1	TRBJ1-3	.	TGCGCCAGCAGCCAAGTGGGGAGTAACACCATATATTTT	CASSQVGSNTIYF
.	TRBV2	TRBJ2-5	.	TGTGCCAGCTTTTGGGGGCTGGGAGAAGAGACCCAGTACTTC	CASFWGLGEETQYF
.	TRBV6-5	TRBJ2-7	.	TGTGCCAGCAGGGACTCTAGTTTAACCTACGAGCAGTACTTC	CASRDSSLTYEQYF
.	TRBV29-1	TRBJ1-2	.	TGCAGCGTTGAAGATCCAGGGTGGGTGGGTAACTATGGCTACACCTTC	CSVEDPGWVGNYGYTF
.	TRBV10-2	TRBJ2-3	TRBD2	TGCGCCAGCAGGGACCGGACTAGCGGGGGCACAGATACGCAGTATTTT	CASRDRTSGGTDTQYF
once	TRBV28	TRBJ2-5	TRBD2	TGTGCCAGCAGATCCGGGACTAACAAACAAGAGACCCAGTACTTC	CASRSGTNKQETQYF
.	TRBV7-8	TRBJ2-7	.	TGTGCCAGCAGCCCTGGGGGCGGAGGAATAAAGCGGGATTCCTACGAGCAGTACTTC	CASSPGGGGIKRDSYEQYF
.	TRBV5-4	TRBJ2-3	.	TGTGCCAGCAGACCGGAACGGGGTAGCGGAAGTGTAGATACGCAGTATTTT	CASRPERGSGSVDTQYF
once	TRBV29-1	TRBJ2-1	.	TGCAGCGTCGCAGGTGGGAATGAGCAGTTCTTC	CSVAGGNEQFF
.	TRBV27	TRBJ1-5	TRBD1	TGTGCCAGCAGTGCGGGGACAGGGGGCTGGCAGCCCCAGCATTTT	CASSAGTGGWQPQHF
.	TRBV4-1	TRBJ2-5	TRBD2	TGCGCCAGCAGCCAAACTAGCGGGAGCCGAGAGACCCAGTACTTC	CASSQTSGSRETQYF
.	TRBV7-2	TRBJ2-3	.	TGTGCCAGCAGCCGAGGGACGGGGGCAGATACGCAGTATTTT	CASSRGTGADTQYF
.	TRBV15	TRBJ2-7	.	TGTGCCACCAGCGGTGCGCACAACGACGGACGTAGATCTGCCTACGAGCAGTACTTC	CATSGAHNDGRRSAYEQYF
few	TRBV21-1	TRBJ2-2	.	TGTGCCAGCAGACCGGGGGCGGGGCCACCGAACACCGGGGAGCTGTTTTTT	CASRPGAGPPNTGELFF
.	TRBV28	TRBJ1-3	.	TGTGCCAGCAGACTAGGACGACTCTCTGGAAACACCATATATTTT	CASRLGRLSGNTIYF
.	TRBV5-1	TRBJ2-7	TRBD2	TGCGCCAGCAGCCCGAGACTAGCGGGAGGGGACGAGCAGTACTTC	CASSPRLAGGDEQYF
.	TRBV9	TRBJ2-3	TRBD2	TGTGCCAGCAGCGTACGGGGGACTAGCGGGGACACAGATACGCAGTATTTT	CASSVRGTSGDTDTQYF
few	TRBV14	TRBJ1-1	.	TGTGCCAGCAGCCAAGCTAAGGGCCGGGGGGGCACTGAAGCTTTCTTT	CASSQAKGRGGTEAFF
.	TRBV7-9	TRBJ2-1	TRBD2	TGTGCCAGCAGCTTAGAGGGACTAGCGGAGCAGTTCTTC	CASSLEGLAEQFF
.	TRBV7-2	TRBJ2-5	.	TGTGCCAGCAGCTTAGCACGGGGAAGGGAGTTGCAGACCCAGTACTTC	CASSLARGRELQTQYF
.	TRBV27	TRBJ2-7	TRBD1	TGTGCCAGCAGGTTGTCAGGGGGCTACGAGCAGTACTTC	CASRLSGGYEQYF
once	TRBV27	TRBJ2-5	.	TGTGCCAGCAGTTTACTTCCACAGGTTGGGAAGACCCAGTACTTC	CASSLLPQVGKTQYF
.	TRBV4-1	TRBJ2-1	TRBD1	TGCGCCAGCAGCCACCGGGACAGGGGGTTGGGCAATGAGCAGTTCTTC	CASSHRDRGLGNEQFF
few	TRBV29-1	TRBJ1-1	.	TGCAGCGTTGAAGAGGGGGCTAACACTGAAGCTTTCTTT	CSVEEGANTEAFF